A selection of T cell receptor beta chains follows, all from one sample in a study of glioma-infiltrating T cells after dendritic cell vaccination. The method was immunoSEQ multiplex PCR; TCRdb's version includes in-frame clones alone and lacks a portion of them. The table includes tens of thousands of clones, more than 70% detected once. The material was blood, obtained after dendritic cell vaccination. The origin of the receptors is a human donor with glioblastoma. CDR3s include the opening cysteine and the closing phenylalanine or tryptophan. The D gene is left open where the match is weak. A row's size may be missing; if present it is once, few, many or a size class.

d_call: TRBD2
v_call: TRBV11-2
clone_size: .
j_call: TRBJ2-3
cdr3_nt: TGTGCCAGCAGCGAGGATTTAGCGGGGGATTTCACAGATACGCAGTATTTT
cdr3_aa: CASSEDLAGDFTDTQYF

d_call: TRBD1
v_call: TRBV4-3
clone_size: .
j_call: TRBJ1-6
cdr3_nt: TGCGCCAGCAGCCAAGATCTAGGGGACAGGGGTGATTCACCCCTCCACTTT
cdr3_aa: CASSQDLGDRGDSPLHF

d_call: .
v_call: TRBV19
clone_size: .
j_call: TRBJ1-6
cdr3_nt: TGTGCCAGTAGTATTTACAGGGATAATTCACCCCTCCACTTT
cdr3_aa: CASSIYRDNSPLHF

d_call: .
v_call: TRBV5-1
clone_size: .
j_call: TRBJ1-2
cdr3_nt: TGCGCCAGCAGCCCGCTGGGCAGGGAGGAAACAGGCTACACCTTC
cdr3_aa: CASSPLGREETGYTF

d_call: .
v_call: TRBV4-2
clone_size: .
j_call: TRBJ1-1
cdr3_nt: TGTGCCAGCAGCCATTTATACTCTGAAGCTTTCTTT
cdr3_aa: CASSHLYSEAFF

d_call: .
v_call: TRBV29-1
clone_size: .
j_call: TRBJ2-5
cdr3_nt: TGCAGCGTTGGGGAGCCTAGGCAGACCCAGTACTTC
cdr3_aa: CSVGEPRQTQYF

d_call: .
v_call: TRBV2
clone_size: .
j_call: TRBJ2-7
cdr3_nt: TGTGCCAGCAGTGAAGCGCGGACTAAGAGCTCCTACGAGCAGTACTTC
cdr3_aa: CASSEARTKSSYEQYF

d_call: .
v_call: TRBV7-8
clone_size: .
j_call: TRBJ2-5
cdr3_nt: TGTGCCAGCAGCTTAGTCGGTGTGGTACTAGGAGAGACCCAGTACTTC
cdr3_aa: CASSLVGVVLGETQYF

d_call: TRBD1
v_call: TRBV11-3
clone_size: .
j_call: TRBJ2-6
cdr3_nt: TGTGCCAGCAGCCCGCCCCTGAGGGACAGATTCTCTGGGGCCAACGTCCTGACTTTC
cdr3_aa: CASSPPLRDRFSGANVLTF

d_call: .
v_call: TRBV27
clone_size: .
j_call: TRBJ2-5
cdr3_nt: TGTGCCAGCAGTCCTGGACAGTCCAAAGAGACCCAGTACTTC
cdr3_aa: CASSPGQSKETQYF

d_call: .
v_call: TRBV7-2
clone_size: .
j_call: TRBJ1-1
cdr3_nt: TGTGCCAGCCTACTATCGTTACTCAACACTGAAGCTTTCTTT
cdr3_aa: CASLLSLLNTEAFF

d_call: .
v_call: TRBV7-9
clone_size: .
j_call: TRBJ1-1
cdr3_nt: TGTGCCAGCAGCTTACTGGCTCTGAACACTGAAGCTTTCTTT
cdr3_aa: CASSLLALNTEAFF

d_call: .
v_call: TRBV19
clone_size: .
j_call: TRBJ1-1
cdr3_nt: TGTGCCAGTAGTTTAACATGGAGCACTGAAGCTTTCTTT
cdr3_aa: CASSLTWSTEAFF

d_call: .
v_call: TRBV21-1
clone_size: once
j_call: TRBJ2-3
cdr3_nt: TGTGCCAGCAGCAAAGCGTGGGGGGTAGGCCTAGATACGCAGTATTTT
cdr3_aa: CASSKAWGVGLDTQYF

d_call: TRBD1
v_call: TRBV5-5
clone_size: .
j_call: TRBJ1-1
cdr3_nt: TGTGCCAGCAGCTGGGACAGGCAAGCTTTCTTT
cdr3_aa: CASSWDRQAFF

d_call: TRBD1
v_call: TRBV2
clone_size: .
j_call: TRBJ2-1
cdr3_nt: TGTGCCAGCAGTGAAGCCGGGACAGGCGCCTACAATGAGCAGTTCTTC
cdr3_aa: CASSEAGTGAYNEQFF

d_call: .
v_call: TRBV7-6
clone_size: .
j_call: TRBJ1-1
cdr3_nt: TGTGCCAGCAGCTTAGATCCTCCCGGTATAAGGACTGAAGCTTTTTTT
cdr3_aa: CASSLDPPGIRTEAFF

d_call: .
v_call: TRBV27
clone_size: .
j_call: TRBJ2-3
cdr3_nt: TGTGCCAGCAGTTTCAGGGTCGGTTACGATACGCAGTATTTT
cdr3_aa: CASSFRVGYDTQYF

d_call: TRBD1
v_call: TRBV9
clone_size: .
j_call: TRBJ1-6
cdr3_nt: TGTGCCAGCAGCGTAGGGACAGGGGATTCACCCCTCCACTTT
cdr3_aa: CASSVGTGDSPLHF

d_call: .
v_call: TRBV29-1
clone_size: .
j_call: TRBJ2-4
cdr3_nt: TGCAGCGTTGAAAACTGGTTAATAGCCAAAAACATTCAGTACTTC
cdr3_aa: CSVENWLIAKNIQYF

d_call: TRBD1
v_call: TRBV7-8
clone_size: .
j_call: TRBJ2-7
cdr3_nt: TGTGCCAGCAGCACCGGGACAGGGGGACACGAGCAGTACTTC
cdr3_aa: CASSTGTGGHEQYF

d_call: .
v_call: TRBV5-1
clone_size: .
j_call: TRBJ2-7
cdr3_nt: TGCGCCAGCAGCTTGGATGGGCAGTCTGTGGGCGAGCAGTACTTC
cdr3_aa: CASSLDGQSVGEQYF